This TCR beta chain was found in a study of T cells after yellow fever vaccination. Overall study findings and caveats: Boosting was followed by the reappearance of most primary-vaccination clones (96% CD4, under 90% CD8).

This CDR3 region has 15 residues. V shed 0 bases and J shed 1 base, with 8 bases lying between them. Germline CDR1 and CDR2: SGHDT and YYEEEE. About this clonotype: Its antigen is undetermined.

TCRdb reprocessed the 5' RACE reads via MiXCR and lists one record per CDR3 protein. The sample has some 320,000 distinct CDR3 sequences, around 10% seen once; the top ten hold about 3%. The chain carries TRBV5-6 and TRBJ1-5; D is possibly TRBD1 (6 bases). The source is a man between 18 and 35 years old who received the YFV17D yellow fever vaccine. The sample in question was CD4+ T cells sorted from PBMCs, obtained 45 days after the yellow fever booster vaccination. The CDR3 reads CASSLGGPSNQPQHF. CDR3 nucleotide sequence: TGTGCCAGCAGCTTGGGGGGGCCGAGCAATCAGCCCCAGCATTTT.